One and the same sample provided the 25 T cell receptor beta chains below, sequenced in a study of shared T cell receptors in the human thymus. The method was immunoSEQ multiplex PCR; TCRdb's version includes in-frame clones alone and lacks a portion of them. The sample contains 700,000 or so clones, approximately 83% of which appear only once. This sample also belongs to another study, concerning human thymus T cells.

Specimen: thymocytes. These receptors came from a girl younger than two with a congenital heart defect.

V and J are TRBV7-6 and TRBJ2-7; 8 nucleotides align to TRBD1. Germline V lookup: CDR1 SGHVS, CDR2 FNYEAQ. V lost 3 bases to trimming and J lost 7 bases; unmatched junction nucleotides: 11. This CDR3 spans 15 amino acids. CDR3 bases: TGTGCCAGCAGCTTTAGCTGGCAGGGGGCGGGGGAGCAGTACTTC. As protein: CASSFSWQGAGEQYF.

The V call is TRBV7-8, the J call TRBJ1-1; D call uncertain. The germline V and J ends were trimmed by 1 base and 0 bases, with 6 bases remaining between them. Germline CDR1 SGHVS, CDR2 FQNEAQ. This CDR3 has 14 amino acids. CDR3: CASSLGHVNTEAFF. DNA for the CDR3: TGTGCCAGCAGCTTAGGGCATGTGAACACTGAAGCTTTCTTT.

This clone was recorded once. The rearrangement links TRBV28 to TRBJ2-2, with 8 bases matching TRBD1. CDR3 length: 16 amino acids. Looked up from germline, CDR1 is MDHEN and CDR2 is SYDVKM. The V and J ends lost 5 bases and 6 bases, in that order; junction bases with no gene match: 11. CDR3 sequence reads: CASSERGRGRAGELFF. Written as DNA, the CDR3 is TGTGCCAGCAGTGAACGAGGCAGGGGGCGCGCCGGGGAGCTGTTTTTT.

In this sample, this clone turned up once. This rearrangement joins TRBV7-6 to TRBJ2-1, with D maybe TRBD1 (8 bases). Trimming took 8 bases from V and 7 from J, leaving 30 bases between them. Germline assignment: CDR1 SGHVS and CDR2 FNYEAQ. The CDR3 totals 18 residues. The CDR3 sequence: CASLLGQGGIPGGNEQFF. As DNA, the CDR3 is TGTGCCAGCCTACTCGGACAGGGAGGGATTCCCGGGGGGAATGAGCAGTTCTTC.

The chain uses TRBV6-4 and TRBJ2-3; the match to TRBD1 covers 8 bases. The CDR3 is 15 amino acids. CDR1 and CDR2 (germline): MRHNA, SNTAGT. V shed 3 bases, J shed 0 bases, and the junction held 2 bases outside the gene matches. CDR3 sequence (DNA): TGTGCCAGCAGTGAAGACAGGGGAAGCACAGATACGCAGTATTTT. Encoded protein: CASSEDRGSTDTQYF.

This clone has just a few counts. The chain combines TRBV2 with TRBJ2-7; TRBD2 aligns across 15 bases. With V trimmed by 5 bases and J by 2 bases, 7 bases remained unmatched. The germline V gene has CDR1 SNHLY and CDR2 FYNNEI. This CDR3 is 17 amino acids long. The CDR3 DNA is TGTGCCAGCAGTACCGGGACTAGCGGGGGGCGAACCTACGAGCAGTACTTC. Amino acid sequence: CASSTGTSGGRTYEQYF.

The V call is TRBV2, the J call TRBJ1-1; maybe TRBD1 (5 bases). The CDR3 runs 14 residues. V was cut by 6 bases and J by 5 bases, with 16 bases left in between. Germline CDR1 and CDR2: SNHLY and FYNNEI. This chain's CDR3 is CASRRTREGTEAFF. As DNA, the CDR3 is TGTGCCAGCAGAAGAACCAGGGAGGGGACTGAAGCTTTCTTT. The variable domain in full, with the rest retrieved from reference TRBV2 and TRBJ1-1, is EPEVTQTPSHQVTQMGQEVILRCVPISNHLYFYWYRQILGQKVEFLVSFYNNEISEKSEIFDDQFSVERPDGSNFTLKIRSTKLEDSAMYFCASRRTREGTEAFFGQGTRLTVV.

With regard to this clone: Other nucleotide sequences from this sample produce the same CDR3. This chain links TRBV2 with TRBJ2-7, with TRBD1 matching 8 bases. The CDR3 is 14 residues long. CDR1 and CDR2 (germline): SNHLY, FYNNEI. V shed 6 bases, J shed 0 bases, and the junction held 4 bases outside the gene matches. This chain's CDR3 is CASRGDRSSYEQYF. The CDR3 DNA is TGTGCCAGCAGAGGGGACAGGAGCTCCTACGAGCAGTACTTC.

This sequence joins TRBV5-1 and TRBJ2-7; 10 positions match TRBD1. This CDR3 spans 17 amino acids. CDR1 and CDR2 (germline): SGHRS, YFSETQ. V lost 0 bases and J lost 7; bases outside the gene matches: 13. CDR3 in amino acids: CASSLDGATGGPEEQYF. For the CDR3, the DNA is TGCGCCAGCAGCTTGGATGGGGCGACAGGGGGCCCCGAGGAGCAGTACTTC.

This clone was found a few times. The chain links TRBV4-3 to TRBJ2-1, with 13 positions matching TRBD2. V lost 4 bases and J lost 5; bases outside the gene matches: 8. The germline CDR1 and CDR2 sequences are LGHNA and YSLEER. The CDR3 spans 17 residues. The CDR3, as DNA: TGCGCCAGCAGCCCCCAAACCGGGACTAGCGGGGACAATGAGCAGTTCTTC. Protein: CASSPQTGTSGDNEQFF.

Written as DNA, the CDR3 is TGTGCCAGCAGTTACAAACCAGGGAGCAATCAGCCCCAGCATTTT. Protein sequence: CASSYKPGSNQPQHF. This sequence joins TRBV6-6 and TRBJ1-5, with D perhaps TRBD1 (5 bases). Per the germline V gene, CDR1 is MNHNY and CDR2 is SVGAGI (reference sequence). The CDR3 is 15 amino acids. V was shortened by 2 bases and J by 1 base, with 9 bases between the two germline ends.

The chain is built from TRBV5-1 and TRBJ1-1; 7 bases are shared with TRBD1. The CDR3 covers 17 residues. The ends lost 4 bases at V and 0 bases at J; junction bases unmatched: 12. The germline gives CDR1 SGHRS, CDR2 YFSETQ. CDR3 DNA sequence: TGCGCCAGCAGCCCGGACCAAGGACAGGCCATGAACACTGAAGCTTTCTTT. It specifies CASSPDQGQAMNTEAFF.

This clone appeared a few times. The chain carries TRBV11-2 and TRBJ2-1, with D perhaps TRBD1 (5 bases). This CDR3 has 16 residues. The V gene's germline CDR1 is SGHAT and CDR2 FQNNGV. Deletions cut 4 bases from V and 5 bases from J, with 18 bases between. The CDR3 DNA sequence: TGTGCCAGCAGCTCGCACGGTGGCAGGGTGGACAATGAGCAGTTCTTC. Translation: CASSSHGGRVDNEQFF.

The chain couples TRBV7-3 to TRBJ2-6, with TRBD1 as a possible D gene (6 bases). The CDR3 totals 16 residues. CDR1 is SGHTA and CDR2 is FQGTGA in the germline V gene. V shed 5 bases and J shed 0 bases, with 11 bases lying between them. CDR3 coding DNA: TGTGCCAGCAGCGGATTGGACAGCTCTGGGGCCAACGTCCTGACTTTC. The encoded protein is CASSGLDSSGANVLTF.

The chain couples TRBV13 to TRBJ2-2; D call uncertain. Germline lookup yields CDR1 PRHDT and CDR2 FYEKMQ (reference sequence). Trimming removed 5 bases at V and 5 bases at J, with 15 bases between. The CDR3 is 15 residues long. The CDR3 is CASSLRQNLTGELFF. CDR3 sequence (DNA): TGTGCCAGCAGCCTCAGGCAGAATTTGACCGGGGAGCTGTTTTTT.

V is TRBV11-2 and J is TRBJ1-5; D gene unclear. V lost 5 bases, J lost 4 bases, and 9 bases lay in between. Germline CDR1 SGHAT, CDR2 FQNNGV. This CDR3 has 13 residues. In DNA form, the CDR3 reads TGTGCCAGCAGCGGATCGGGAAATCAGCCCCAGCATTTT. This codes for CASSGSGNQPQHF.

The genes are TRBV4-1 and TRBJ1-2, with D possibly being TRBD1 (6 bases). Trimming took 1 base from V and 9 from J, leaving 21 bases between them. From germline, CDR1 is MGHRA and CDR2 YSYEKL. The CDR3 consists of 16 residues. CDR3 sequence: CASSQVKGNRARSYTF. The CDR3 DNA is TGCGCCAGCAGCCAAGTAAAAGGGAACAGGGCGAGGAGCTACACCTTC.

The rearrangement links TRBV19 to TRBJ1-1; possible D gene TRBD1, 6 bases. This CDR3 has 12 residues. V lost 8 bases and J 2 bases, leaving 9 bases between the germline ends. Germline-derived CDR1 and CDR2 are LNHDA and SQIVND (reference sequence). The CDR3 here is CASGQSNTEAFF. For the CDR3, the DNA is TGTGCCAGTGGACAGTCAAACACTGAAGCTTTCTTT.

Of note for this clone: Because it lacks the conserved phenylalanine or tryptophan at the end, this CDR3 is likely a read error. The V gene is TRBV19, the J gene TRBJ1-2, with 7 bases matching TRBD1. The CDR3 consists of 13 residues. Trimming removed 7 bases from V and 4 bases from J; junction bases left unmatched: 6. Germline CDR1 is LNHDA and CDR2 is SQIVND (reference sequence). CDR3 in amino acids: CASTPTGPYGYTL. The CDR3 DNA reads as TGTGCCAGTACCCCGACAGGGCCCTATGGCTACACCCTC.

This chain joins TRBV7-8 and TRBJ1-5, with 7 bases identical to TRBD1. J was trimmed by 5 bases and V by 1 base; bases with no gene match: 5. Per the germline V gene, CDR1 is SGHVS and CDR2 is FQNEAQ. CDR3 size: 15 residues. This CDR3 is CASSLGQGDYQPQHF. The CDR3 region has the DNA TGTGCCAGCAGCTTAGGGCAGGGGGATTATCAGCCCCAGCATTTT.

J is TRBJ2-3 and V is TRBV7-2; D perhaps matches TRBD1 (5 bases). Germline V lookup: CDR1 SGHTA, CDR2 FQGNSA. This CDR3 contains 17 residues. Trimming stripped 4 bases from V and 2 bases from J, with 19 bases between. This CDR3 is CASSSKVRQKNTDTQYF. The CDR3 coding sequence is TGTGCCAGCAGCTCTAAAGTGAGACAGAAGAACACAGATACGCAGTATTTT.

This chain joins TRBV28 and TRBJ1-6; TRBD1 is a possible D gene (5 bases). Germline V gene data show CDR1 as MDHEN and CDR2 as SYDVKM. The V end was cut by 8 bases, the J end by 4 bases, with 15 bases between. CDR3 length: 15 residues. CDR3 protein: CASGKRTTYNSPLHF. For the CDR3, the DNA is TGTGCCAGCGGGAAGAGGACAACATATAATTCACCCCTCCACTTT.

V usage is TRBV15 and J usage is TRBJ2-2; no clear D gene. CDR3 size: 16 residues. CDR1 is LNHNV and CDR2 is YYDKDF in the germline V gene (reference sequence). V was trimmed by 5 bases and J by 2 bases, leaving 15 bases between them. CDR3 residues: CATSSDNRSNTGELFF. The CDR3 DNA sequence: TGTGCCACCAGCTCAGACAATCGAAGTAACACCGGGGAGCTGTTTTTT.

The V gene is TRBV29-1, the J gene TRBJ1-2, with D perhaps TRBD1 (6 bases). The V and J ends lost 6 bases and 4 bases respectively, with 24 bases between them. This CDR3 has 16 residues. Germline CDR1 SQVTM, CDR2 ANQGSEA. The CDR3 loop is CSVDKFYRAWFYGYTF. The CDR3 coding sequence is TGCAGCGTCGATAAATTCTACAGGGCCTGGTTCTATGGCTACACCTTC.

This chain uses TRBV7-8 with TRBJ2-3; possible D gene TRBD1, 5 bases. This CDR3 spans 16 amino acids. The germline V and J ends were trimmed by 5 bases and 4 bases, with 19 bases remaining between them. CDR1 is SGHVS and CDR2 is FQNEAQ in the germline V gene. The CDR3 DNA reads TGTGCCAGCAGCAAACAACAGGTGAAAACGTCAGATACGCAGTATTTT. It is translated as CASSKQQVKTSDTQYF. Combining the CDR3 with reference TRBV7-8 and TRBJ2-3 gives the whole variable domain GAGVSQSPRYKVAKRGQDVALRCDPISGHVSLFWYQQALGQGPEFLTYFQNEAQLDKSGLPSDRFFAERPEGSVSTLKIQRTQQEDSAVYLCASSKQQVKTSDTQYFGPGTRLTVL.